Shown below are 2 T cell receptor beta chains from a single sample sequenced in a study of regulatory T cells in long-lasting Graves disease. This sample's time point: newly diagnosed GD, antithyroid drugs for less than 3 months. Following extraction of RNA from PBMCs, that RNA was used to make the TCR library. The TCR beta library used iRepertoire HTBI primers with Arm-PCR amplification of CDR3. TCRdb called the multiplex PCR reads again in MiXCR, with one record for every CDR3 protein. The sample lists around 500,000 distinct CDR3 sequences; roughly 16% were seen once. The sample also formed part of further work on T cells in Graves' hyperthyroidism and ophthalmopathy.

The source was peripheral blood mononuclear cells (PBMCs), collected at new diagnosis, from a patient treated with antithyroid drugs. The receptors derive from a woman aged 35-65 years with Graves disease.

In its sample, this clonotype was seen many times. The chain carries TRBV6-5 and TRBJ2-5; TRBD1 aligns across 7 bases. The CDR3 sequence is 15 residues long. CDR1 and CDR2 from the germline V gene are MNHEY and SVGAGI. The junction had 4 bases not matched to a gene; V was cut back by 0 bases and J by 3 bases. CDR3 sequence (DNA): TGTGCCAGCAGTTACTCGGGACAGAGGGAAGAGACCCAGTACTTC. Encoded protein: CASSYSGQREETQYF.

This clonotype was detected ten times or more. The J gene is TRBJ1-4, the V gene TRBV12-3 or TRBV12-4; D is possibly TRBD1 (6 bases). The V end was cut by 1 base, the J end by 5 bases, with 11 bases between. This CDR3 is built from 15 residues. Here the CDR3 reads CASSLGTGKNEKLFF. In DNA, the CDR3 is TGTGCCAGCAGTTTAGGTACAGGGAAGAATGAAAAACTGTTTTTT.